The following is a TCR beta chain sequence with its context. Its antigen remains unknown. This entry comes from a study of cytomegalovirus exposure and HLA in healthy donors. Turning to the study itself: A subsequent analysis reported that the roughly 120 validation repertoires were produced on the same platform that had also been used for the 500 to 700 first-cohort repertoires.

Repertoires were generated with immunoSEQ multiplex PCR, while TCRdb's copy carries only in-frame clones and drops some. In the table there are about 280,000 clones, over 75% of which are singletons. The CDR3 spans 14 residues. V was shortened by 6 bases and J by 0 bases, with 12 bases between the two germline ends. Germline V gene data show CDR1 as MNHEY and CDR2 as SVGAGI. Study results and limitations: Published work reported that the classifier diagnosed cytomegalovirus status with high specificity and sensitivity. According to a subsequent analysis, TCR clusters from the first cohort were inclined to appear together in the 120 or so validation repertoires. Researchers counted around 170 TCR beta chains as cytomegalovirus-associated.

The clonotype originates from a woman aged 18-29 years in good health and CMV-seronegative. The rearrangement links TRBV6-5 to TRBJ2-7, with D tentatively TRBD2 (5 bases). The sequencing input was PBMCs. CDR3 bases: TGTGCCAGCAGCGAGGGCAGGAGCTCCTACGAGCAGTACTTC. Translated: CASSEGRSSYEQYF.